The TCR beta chain under discussion was sequenced for a study of blood T cells in healthy people across ages. Across the whole study: The capture of about one barcoded beta molecule per two T cells was achieved by template switching. Study observations and caveats: With age, beta diversity per million T cells declined roughly linearly, significantly by 40.

The second PCR ran roughly 6 to 12 cycles with a sample-barcoded 5' primer and J-beta primers. Using its own MiXCR run on the 5' RACE reads, TCRdb lists one record per CDR3 protein. The table lists approximately 820,000 distinct CDR3 sequences, roughly 44% of them singletons. Germline V gene sequence: CDR1 LGHDT, CDR2 YNNKEL (reference sequence). Deletions cut 5 bases from V and 0 bases from J, with 13 bases between. The CDR3 is 15 amino acids. As regards this clonotype: Its antigen is not known.

The donors, healthy Caucasians from Russia, were aged roughly 6 to 90. The chain links TRBV3-1 to TRBJ2-5; no firm D call. Material for sequencing was blood. This TCR derives from a man aged 55 to 70 in good health. The CDR3: CASSADGGYQETQYF. In DNA form, the CDR3 reads TGTGCCAGCAGCGCGGACGGTGGCTACCAAGAGACCCAGTACTTC.